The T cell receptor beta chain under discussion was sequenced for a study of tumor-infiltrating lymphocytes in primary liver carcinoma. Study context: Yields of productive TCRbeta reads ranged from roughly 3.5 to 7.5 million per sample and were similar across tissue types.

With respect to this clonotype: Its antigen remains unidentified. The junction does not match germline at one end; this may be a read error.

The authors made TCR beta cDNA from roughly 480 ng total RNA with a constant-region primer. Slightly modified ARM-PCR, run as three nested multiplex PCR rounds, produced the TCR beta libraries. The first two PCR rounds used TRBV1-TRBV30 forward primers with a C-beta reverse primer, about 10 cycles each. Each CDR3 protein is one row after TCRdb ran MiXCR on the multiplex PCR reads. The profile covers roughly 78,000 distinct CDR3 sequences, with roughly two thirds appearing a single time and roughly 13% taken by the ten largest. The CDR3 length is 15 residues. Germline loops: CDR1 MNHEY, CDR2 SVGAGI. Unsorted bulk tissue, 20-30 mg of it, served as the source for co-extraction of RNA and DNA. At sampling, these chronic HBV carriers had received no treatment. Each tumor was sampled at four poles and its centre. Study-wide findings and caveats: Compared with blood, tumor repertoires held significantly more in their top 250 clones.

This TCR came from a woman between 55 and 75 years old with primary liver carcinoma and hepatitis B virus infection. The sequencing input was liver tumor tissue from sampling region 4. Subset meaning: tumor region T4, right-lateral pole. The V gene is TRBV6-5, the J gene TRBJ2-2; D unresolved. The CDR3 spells CASSYSLRVGGELFF. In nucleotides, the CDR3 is TGTGCAAGCAGTTACTCGTTACGGGTTGGGGGGGAGCTGTTTTTT.